These 5 T cell receptor beta chains originate from one sample sequenced in a study of T-cell memory formation after mild COVID-19. TCRdb independently ran MiXCR on the 5' RACE reads; one entry per CDR3 protein. The sample lists 400,000 to 500,000 distinct CDR3 sequences; around 19% were seen once. Sequencing used PBMCs or a T cell subset sorted from them (not recorded which). These TCRs come from an adult woman who had mild COVID-19 (a few samples of this study predate the infection). Cell type and time point are not known.

The V and J genes are TRBV6-1 and TRBJ2-6; no firm D call. CDR1 is MNHNS, CDR2 SASEGT, per germline. V lost 6 bases to trimming and J lost 0 bases, with 15 bases between them. The CDR3 loop spans 17 amino acids. The CDR3 nucleotides are TGTGCCAGCAGGGCTAAACAGTCCTCCTCTGGGGCCAACGTCCTGACTTTC. It codes for CASRAKQSSSGANVLTF.

The chain is built from TRBV7-2 and TRBJ2-7, with 7 bases lining up with TRBD2. The junction had 12 bases not matched to a gene; V was cut back by 6 bases and J by 7 bases. The length of the CDR3 is 14 residues. The germline gives CDR1 SGHTA, CDR2 FQGNSA. In nucleotides, the CDR3 is TGTGCCAGCAGTAGTCCGGGACTAAGAAAGGAGCAGTACTTC. Its protein is CASSSPGLRKEQYF. Together with reference TRBV7-2 and TRBJ2-7, the CDR3 gives the full variable domain: GAGVSQSPSNKVTEKGKDVELRCDPISGHTALYWYRQSLGQGLEFLIYFQGNSAPDKSGLPSDRFSAERTGGSVSTLTIQRTQQEDSAVYLCASSSPGLRKEQYFGPGTRLTVT.

In its sample, this clonotype was seen many times. CDR3 sequence (DNA): TGTGCCAGCAGTTTATTCTCGGGACAGGCCTACAATGAGCAGTTCTTC. Its protein product is CASSLFSGQAYNEQFF. The genes are TRBV12-3 or TRBV12-4 and TRBJ2-1; 8 nucleotides agree with TRBD1. This CDR3 is built from 16 residues. Trimming took 2 bases from V and 2 from J; bases not matched to a gene: 5.

The V and J genes are TRBV30 and TRBJ2-7; 7 bases align to TRBD1. Germline lookup yields CDR1 GTSNPN and CDR2 SVGIG (reference sequence). CDR3 length equals 15 residues. Trimming took 2 bases from V and 3 from J; bases not matched to a gene: 10. The CDR3 spells CAWSTNRGPFYEQYF. The CDR3 nucleotides are TGTGCCTGGAGTACAAACAGGGGACCGTTCTACGAGCAGTACTTC. Supplemented by reference TRBV30 and TRBJ2-7, the full variable domain reads SQTIHQWPATLVQPVGSPLSLECTVEGTSNPNLYWYRQAAGRGLQLLFYSVGIGQISSEVPQNLSASRPQDRQFILSSKKLLLSDSGFYLCAWSTNRGPFYEQYFGPGTRLTVT.

J is TRBJ2-5 and V is TRBV24-1; TRBD1 aligns across 8 bases. J lost 3 bases, V lost 3 bases, and 14 bases had no gene match. CDR1 is KGHDR, CDR2 SFDVKD, per germline. This CDR3 has 18 amino acids. The CDR3 loop reads CATSDPKFRDRNKETQYF. CDR3 nucleotide sequence: TGTGCCACCAGTGATCCAAAGTTCAGGGACAGGAACAAAGAGACCCAGTACTTC.